The rows below give T cell receptor beta chains drawn from one sample of a study of T cells in Graves' hyperthyroidism and ophthalmopathy. TCRdb redid the calling of the multiplex PCR reads with MiXCR, one entry per CDR3 protein. Among around 480,000 distinct CDR3 sequences listed, about 15% were seen once. Sequencing was carried out using blood. Receptors were obtained from a woman between 18 and 30 years old with Graves' hyperthyroidism. Each CDR3 is given with its conserved first and last residue. Each record gives: J gene, V gene, clone size, D gene, CDR3 DNA, CDR3 protein. D genes are given only for firm matches. The listing skips clone size in some rows; elsewhere it reads once, few, many or a size class.

J gene: TRBJ1-1; V gene: TRBV12-3/TRBV12-4; clone size: few; D gene: -; CDR3 DNA: TGTGCCAGCCGGGGGGGACTGAACACTGAAGCTTTCTTT; CDR3 protein: CASRGGLNTEAFF
J gene: TRBJ2-1; V gene: TRBV6-1; clone size: many; D gene: TRBD2; CDR3 DNA: TGTGCCAGCAGCTCCGAAAAAGGACTAGCAGTCAGGGGTGAGCAGTTCTTC; CDR3 protein: CASSSEKGLAVRGEQFF
J gene: TRBJ2-7; V gene: TRBV20-1; clone size: -; D gene: TRBD2; CDR3 DNA: TGCAGTGCTGGTCCTAGCGGGAGAATACTCGAGCAGTACTTC; CDR3 protein: CSAGPSGRILEQYF
J gene: TRBJ1-2; V gene: TRBV5-1; clone size: few; D gene: -; CDR3 DNA: TGCGCCAGCAGCTTGGCCCCAGACAGCCGAAACTATGGCTACACCTTC; CDR3 protein: CASSLAPDSRNYGYTF
J gene: TRBJ2-3; V gene: TRBV6-2/TRBV6-3; clone size: -; D gene: -; CDR3 DNA: TGTGCCAGCAGTTACGATGAGACTAGGCCCGATACGCAGTATTTT; CDR3 protein: CASSYDETRPDTQYF
J gene: TRBJ1-1; V gene: TRBV9; clone size: many; D gene: -; CDR3 DNA: TGTGCCAGCAGCGTAGAGGGGGTAGATGAAGCTTTCTTT; CDR3 protein: CASSVEGVDEAFF
J gene: TRBJ2-1; V gene: TRBV9; clone size: few; D gene: -; CDR3 DNA: TGTGCCAGCAGCGTAGGCGGCCTACTCAACAATGAGCAGTTCTTC; CDR3 protein: CASSVGGLLNNEQFF
J gene: TRBJ2-7; V gene: TRBV7-8; clone size: many; D gene: -; CDR3 DNA: TGTGCCAGCAGCTACCTCGAGCGGGCCCCCTACGAGCAGTACTTC; CDR3 protein: CASSYLERAPYEQYF
J gene: TRBJ1-4; V gene: TRBV6-1; clone size: -; D gene: -; CDR3 DNA: TGTGCCAGCGGGCGGACAGCAACTAATGAAAAACTGTTTTTT; CDR3 protein: CASGRTATNEKLFF
J gene: TRBJ2-4; V gene: TRBV12-3/TRBV12-4; clone size: many; D gene: TRBD1; CDR3 DNA: TGTGCCAGCAGTTTGCGAGTTCTCGGGGACAGACAAAAAAACATTCAGTACTTC; CDR3 protein: CASSLRVLGDRQKNIQYF
J gene: TRBJ2-1; V gene: TRBV6-5; clone size: many; D gene: TRBD2; CDR3 DNA: TGTGCCAGCAGTTACAGGCCGGGAGGCCATAACTACAATGAGCAGTTCTTC; CDR3 protein: CASSYRPGGHNYNEQFF
J gene: TRBJ1-2; V gene: TRBV7-9; clone size: many; D gene: TRBD1; CDR3 DNA: TGTGCCAGCAGCGGGACAGGGGGCAACTATGGCTACACCTTC; CDR3 protein: CASSGTGGNYGYTF
J gene: TRBJ2-2; V gene: TRBV14; clone size: few; D gene: -; CDR3 DNA: TGTGCCAGCAGCCAATACCACACCGGGGAGCTGTTTTTT; CDR3 protein: CASSQYHTGELFF
J gene: TRBJ2-5; V gene: TRBV6-1; clone size: many; D gene: TRBD1; CDR3 DNA: TGTGCCAGCATTAGGGGGCTTTGGGAGACCCAGTACTTC; CDR3 protein: CASIRGLWETQYF
J gene: TRBJ1-5; V gene: TRBV18; clone size: many; D gene: -; CDR3 DNA: TGTGCCAGCTCACCAGAGACTGAACCTGGTCAGCCCCAGCATTTT; CDR3 protein: CASSPETEPGQPQHF
J gene: TRBJ2-1; V gene: TRBV28; clone size: many; D gene: -; CDR3 DNA: TGTGCCAGCAGACTACCGGGACCTCGCGGGCAGCAGTTCTTC; CDR3 protein: CASRLPGPRGQQFF
J gene: TRBJ2-2; V gene: TRBV12-5; clone size: many; D gene: TRBD1; CDR3 DNA: TGTGCTAGTGGTCCCGACGGGACAGTCACCGGGGAGCTGTTTTTT; CDR3 protein: CASGPDGTVTGELFF
J gene: TRBJ2-2; V gene: TRBV12-3/TRBV12-4; clone size: -; D gene: TRBD2; CDR3 DNA: TGTGCCAGCAGCATGTCCAGCGGGAGTGACGGGGAGCTGTTTTTT; CDR3 protein: CASSMSSGSDGELFF
J gene: TRBJ1-3; V gene: TRBV12-3/TRBV12-4; clone size: many; D gene: -; CDR3 DNA: TGTGCCAGCAGTCCATCAGGACGTTTGCTTTCTGGAAACACCATATATTTT; CDR3 protein: CASSPSGRLLSGNTIYF
J gene: TRBJ2-3; V gene: TRBV18; clone size: many; D gene: TRBD1; CDR3 DNA: TGTGCCAGCACTAAGAGACAGGGCAGCACAGATACGCAGTATTTT; CDR3 protein: CASTKRQGSTDTQYF
J gene: TRBJ2-5; V gene: TRBV5-6; clone size: few; D gene: -; CDR3 DNA: TGTGCCAGCAGCTTACTAGCATCGGGGGAGACCCAGTACTTC; CDR3 protein: CASSLLASGETQYF
J gene: TRBJ2-1; V gene: TRBV6-2/TRBV6-3; clone size: few; D gene: TRBD2; CDR3 DNA: TGTGCCAGCACCCCCTTGAGGAGCGGGAGCAACAATGAGCAGTTCTTC; CDR3 protein: CASTPLRSGSNNEQFF
J gene: TRBJ1-3; V gene: TRBV2; clone size: -; D gene: TRBD1; CDR3 DNA: TGTGCCAGCAAAGACAGGGCCTCTGGAAACACCATATATTTT; CDR3 protein: CASKDRASGNTIYF
J gene: TRBJ2-7; V gene: TRBV10-3; clone size: -; D gene: -; CDR3 DNA: TGTGCCGTAGCGGAAAGCTCCTACGAGCAGTACTTC; CDR3 protein: CAVAESSYEQYF
J gene: TRBJ2-1; V gene: TRBV30; clone size: -; D gene: -; CDR3 DNA: TGTGCCTGGAGACGGACGGCGACGCCGGGTGAGCAGTTCTTC; CDR3 protein: CAWRRTATPGEQFF
J gene: TRBJ2-7; V gene: TRBV3-1; clone size: -; D gene: -; CDR3 DNA: TGTGCCAGCAGTGAGATAACAAAAGGTGGGGCCCCTTGGGAGCAGTACTTC; CDR3 protein: CASSEITKGGAPWEQYF